A selection of T cell receptor beta chains follows, all from one sample in a study of response to subunit inactivated influenza vaccine. TCRdb independently ran MiXCR on the RT-PCR reads; one entry per CDR3 protein. The table includes roughly 540,000 distinct CDR3 sequences, roughly 23% detected once. This sample was also put to use in a study of T cells expressing NK-cell markers.

The sample in question was CD4+ T cells sorted from PBMCs, obtained 11 to 12 days after vaccination. The receptor source for this set is a man aged 50 to 59 who received an inactivated influenza vaccine. The CDR3 runs from the conserved cysteine through the conserved F or W. A D gene is named only where the DNA matches it firmly. Clone size, where shown, is once, few, many, or a class for clones that have expanded.

TGTGCCAGCAAGATCGGACAGCTATTCTACAATGAGCAGTTCTTC | CASKIGQLFYNEQFF | . | TRBJ2-1 | . | TRBV28
TGTGCCAGCTCACTCGGGAGTATCTGGGGAGAGCAGTACTTC | CASSLGSIWGEQYF | . | TRBJ2-7 | . | TRBV18
TGTGCCAGCAGCCGCCCCGGGACAGGGTCAAACGAGCAGTACTTC | CASSRPGTGSNEQYF | few | TRBJ2-7 | TRBD1 | TRBV7-9
TGCAGTGCTAGAATTGGACAGACTCAAGAGACCCAGTACTTC | CSARIGQTQETQYF | few | TRBJ2-5 | . | TRBV20-1
TGTGCCAGCAGCCAGAATATAGGACTAGCCCAAGAGACCCAGTACTTC | CASSQNIGLAQETQYF | . | TRBJ2-5 | TRBD2 | TRBV4-2
TGCGCCAGCAGCCCCCTGGGGCCGGGTGGGTACGAGCAGTACTTC | CASSPLGPGGYEQYF | few | TRBJ2-7 | . | TRBV5-1
TGCAGGATGCTAGGCTCCTACAATGAGCAGTTCTTC | CRMLGSYNEQFF | few | TRBJ2-1 | . | TRBV20-1
TGTGCCAGCAGTGAAGCGCTTCTCGGAGGGAACACCGGGGAGCTGTTTTTT | CASSEALLGGNTGELFF | . | TRBJ2-2 | . | TRBV2
TGTGCCAGCAGCAAAGGCCATATCTCCCTGCCCTACGAGCAGTACTTC | CASSKGHISLPYEQYF | . | TRBJ2-7 | . | TRBV21-1
TGTGCCAGCAGGACTAGACGGCTGGGGACAGATACGCAGTATTTT | CASRTRRLGTDTQYF | few | TRBJ2-3 | . | TRBV12-3/TRBV12-4
TGTGCCAGCAGTTTAGGGGCCCGGCTAGCGGGGGGCCAAGAGACCCAGTACTTC | CASSLGARLAGGQETQYF | . | TRBJ2-5 | TRBD2 | TRBV12-3/TRBV12-4
TGTGCCAGCAGGATACTACGGGACAGGGGGAAACTGTTTTTT | CASRILRDRGKLFF | . | TRBJ1-4 | TRBD1 | TRBV27
TGTGCCAGCATCTCCTCGGGACAGGGGAGTTACGAGCAGTACTTC | CASISSGQGSYEQYF | . | TRBJ2-7 | TRBD1 | TRBV28
TGTGCCAGCAGCTTAAGACTAGCGGGACGGGGAGAGACCCAGTACTTC | CASSLRLAGRGETQYF | few | TRBJ2-5 | TRBD2 | TRBV7-2
TGTGCCAGCAGCTTAACCGACAGCGGCTGGGCCAACGTCCTGACTTTC | CASSLTDSGWANVLTF | . | TRBJ2-6 | . | TRBV11-2
TGCAGTGCTAGGGGACAGGGGACTATCTATGGCTACACCTTC | CSARGQGTIYGYTF | . | TRBJ1-2 | TRBD1 | TRBV20-1
TGTGCCAGCAGTTTCCAGGAAGACTATGGCTACACCTTC | CASSFQEDYGYTF | . | TRBJ1-2 | . | TRBV12-3/TRBV12-4
TGTGCCAGCAGGGCCCCCGGGATGAGAGTACCTGCTGAAGCTTTCTTT | CASRAPGMRVPAEAFF | few | TRBJ1-1 | . | TRBV6-1
TGTGCCAGCAGCCGACCGAAACGTCGTTCGGGGACGGGGGAGACCCAGTACTTC | CASSRPKRRSGTGETQYF | . | TRBJ2-5 | . | TRBV11-1
TGTGCCAGCAGCCAAGACCTGGACAGGGGAGAGACCCAGTACTTC | CASSQDLDRGETQYF | few | TRBJ2-5 | TRBD1 | TRBV4-2
TGCAGTGCTACCGACAGGACTGAAAAACTGTTTTTT | CSATDRTEKLFF | few | TRBJ1-4 | . | TRBV20-1
TGTGCCAGCAGGGGACTAGCGGGGGGCCCGCGGGAGACCCAGTACTTC | CASRGLAGGPRETQYF | few | TRBJ2-5 | TRBD2 | TRBV6-1
TGTGCCAGCAGCATACCCGGGACTAGCGGGAGGGAGGAAGATACGCAGTATTTT | CASSIPGTSGREEDTQYF | . | TRBJ2-3 | TRBD2 | TRBV25-1
TGCAGTGCTAGAGATCCCCAGCGGGAGTGGAACAAGGAGCAGTTCTTC | CSARDPQREWNKEQFF | . | TRBJ2-1 | TRBD2 | TRBV20-1
TGCGCCAGCAGCTTGGAAACAGGCGGCTACACCTTC | CASSLETGGYTF | . | TRBJ1-2 | . | TRBV5-1
TGTGCCACCAGTGATACGAGACTAGCGGGAGCAGAGACCCAGTACTTC | CATSDTRLAGAETQYF | few | TRBJ2-5 | TRBD2 | TRBV24-1
TGTGCCAGCGGGGGGGGACCCCAGAACTATGGCTACACCTTC | CASGGGPQNYGYTF | . | TRBJ1-2 | . | TRBV7-9
TGTGCCAGCAGCAGTCGACAGGGGCGAGAAAAACTGTTTTTT | CASSSRQGREKLFF | few | TRBJ1-4 | TRBD1 | TRBV12-3/TRBV12-4
TGTGCCAGTAGACCGGGCCTAGTCACCGGGGAGCTGTTTTTT | CASRPGLVTGELFF | . | TRBJ2-2 | . | TRBV19
TGCGCCAGCTCCCTAGGCAGGTCCAACACTGAAGCTTTCTTT | CASSLGRSNTEAFF | many | TRBJ1-1 | . | TRBV5-1
TGCAGTGCTTCGGATGGCTACACCTTC | CSASDGYTF | few | TRBJ1-2 | . | TRBV20-1
TGTGCCAGCTCACCAACCGGGACAGGGATCTACAATGAGCAGTTCTTC | CASSPTGTGIYNEQFF | . | TRBJ2-1 | TRBD1 | TRBV18
TGTGCCAGCTCACCGAACACAGATACGCAGTATTTT | CASSPNTDTQYF | many | TRBJ2-3 | . | TRBV3-1
TGTGCCAGCAGCTTAGTTAGGGCTCGGGGAGAGACCCAGTACTTC | CASSLVRARGETQYF | many | TRBJ2-5 | . | TRBV7-2
TGCAGTGCTGAAGAGGAGACCCAGTACTTC | CSAEEETQYF | few | TRBJ2-5 | . | TRBV20-1
TGTGCCATCAGCAGACAGGAAAGCAATCAGCCCCAGCATTTT | CAISRQESNQPQHF | few | TRBJ1-5 | . | TRBV10-3
TGTGCCAGCAGCCTCCTCCCAGACTTTATCTACGAGCAGTACTTC | CASSLLPDFIYEQYF | . | TRBJ2-7 | . | TRBV3-1